This TCR beta chain was identified in a study of blood T cell repertoires in COVID-19. Measured with immunoSEQ multiplex PCR; TCRdb has only the in-frame clones, and not every one. Here the sample spans 200,000 to 300,000 clones, more than 75% being singletons. The CDR3 runs to 14 residues. Germline V CDR1 and CDR2: MNHEY, SVGEGT. V was clipped by 1 base and J by 6 bases; unmatched bases: 4. The sample comprised peripheral blood. The receptor was isolated from a woman between 35 and 50 years old who had recovered from COVID-19. This chain joins TRBV6-2 or TRBV6-3 and TRBJ1-2; 8 bases map to TRBD1. CDR3 nucleotides: TGTGCCAGCAGTTACTGGACAGGGATTAATGGCTACACCTTC. Residues: CASSYWTGINGYTF.